This is a list of T cell receptor beta chains from one sample in a study of blood T cell repertoires in COVID-19. Assay used: immunoSEQ multiplex PCR; TCRdb lists only in-frame clones, some missing. The table shows around 190,000 clones, with roughly 84% occurring only once. Sequencing was performed on peripheral blood. These receptors all come from a human donor in a cohort sampled during active COVID-19. Both conserved end residues are trimmed from each CDR3. Clone size is not always given. Where it is, it says once, few, many or a class for expanded clones.

abundance | j_gene | v_gene | CDR3aa
- | TRBJ2-5 | TRBV5-5 | ASSLGGQEVGTQY
- | TRBJ1-5 | TRBV7-2 | ASSYTGTGGGQPQH
- | TRBJ2-7 | TRBV14 | ASSQGLQGSEQY
- | TRBJ1-1 | TRBV18 | ASSPLIEAHNTEAF
- | TRBJ2-7 | TRBV3-1/TRBV3-2 | ASSQGTSGRSSYEQY
- | TRBJ2-7 | TRBV13 | ASSGSGEYQYEQY
- | TRBJ2-5 | TRBV6-5 | ASSYSGLAQETQY
- | TRBJ2-7 | TRBV7-9 | ASSPSPSYEQY
- | TRBJ1-2 | TRBV3-1/TRBV3-2 | ASSQDSRVRSGYT
- | TRBJ2-6 | TRBV9 | ASSVGQSGANVLT
- | TRBJ1-4 | TRBV3-1/TRBV3-2 | ASSQAPGTPTQKLF
few | TRBJ1-2 | TRBV7-2 | ASSLVGGYGYT
- | TRBJ1-5 | TRBV10-3 | AISEGQGNQPQH
- | TRBJ1-4 | TRBV4-1 | ASRRQGAEEEKLF
- | TRBJ2-7 | TRBV28 | ANREGTSAAYEQY
- | TRBJ2-2 | TRBV5-1 | ASSPSGRDTGELF
- | TRBJ1-5 | TRBV4-1 | ASSQDGGDGNQPQH
- | TRBJ2-6 | TRBV9 | ASSGTGGAGTWANVLT
- | TRBJ1-4 | TRBV7-2 | ASSLAWAVGANEKLF
- | TRBJ2-2 | TRBV6-5 | ASSYAGGTGELF
few | TRBJ2-7 | TRBV19 | ASSMSGSSYEQY
once | TRBJ2-7 | TRBV4-3 | ASSQDGTGGYEQY
- | TRBJ1-4 | TRBV19 | ASSIGQATNEKLF
once | TRBJ2-6 | TRBV4-3 | ASSEQIPGSGANVLT
- | TRBJ2-7 | TRBV9 | ASSVEGGRAAYEQY
- | TRBJ1-2 | TRBV7-3 | ASSPDRGGYGYT
- | TRBJ2-7 | TRBV9 | ASSPGTSGGGQY
- | TRBJ1-1 | TRBV3-1/TRBV3-2 | ASSKATANTEAF
- | TRBJ2-7 | TRBV9 | ASSGGTGYEQY
- | TRBJ1-4 | TRBV7-2 | ASRRGGYNEKLF
- | TRBJ2-2 | TRBV9 | ASSPPSGGELF
few | TRBJ1-2 | TRBV7-9 | ASSSDRGGYGYT
- | TRBJ1-6 | TRBV6-5 | ASRTSLSGSPLH
- | TRBJ2-7 | TRBV2 | ASSDGGIAGYEQY
- | TRBJ2-1 | TRBV11-2 | ASTHSGSVLYEQF
few | TRBJ2-7 | TRBV7-2 | ASSPTGGYEQY
- | TRBJ1-3 | TRBV10-3 | AISKDRVSGNTIY
- | TRBJ2-1 | TRBV6-2/TRBV6-3 | ASSSLVEQF
few | TRBJ2-7 | TRBV5-4 | ASSLVGGYEQY
- | TRBJ2-7 | TRBV12-3/TRBV12-4 | ASTRDSGYEQY
many | TRBJ2-7 | TRBV6-2/TRBV6-3 | ASSYTSGSYEQY
- | TRBJ1-5 | TRBV28 | ASHKQGANQPQH
- | TRBJ1-5 | TRBV7-9 | ASSQGQLTNQPQH
- | TRBJ2-7 | TRBV5-1 | ASSATGVYEQY
few | TRBJ1-6 | TRBV6-5 | ASRGDSYNSPLH
- | TRBJ1-2 | TRBV4-1 | ASSQPLLDSYGYT
- | TRBJ1-1 | TRBV7-9 | ASSERANTEAF
few | TRBJ2-2 | TRBV10-1 | ASNDGSGTGELF
few | TRBJ1-1 | TRBV29-1 | SVEGLMNTEAF
- | TRBJ1-2 | TRBV10-2 | ASSVGSITT
- | TRBJ2-7 | TRBV5-4 | ASSSTSGRSYEQY
once | TRBJ1-4 | TRBV29-1 | SVGQGKGEKLF